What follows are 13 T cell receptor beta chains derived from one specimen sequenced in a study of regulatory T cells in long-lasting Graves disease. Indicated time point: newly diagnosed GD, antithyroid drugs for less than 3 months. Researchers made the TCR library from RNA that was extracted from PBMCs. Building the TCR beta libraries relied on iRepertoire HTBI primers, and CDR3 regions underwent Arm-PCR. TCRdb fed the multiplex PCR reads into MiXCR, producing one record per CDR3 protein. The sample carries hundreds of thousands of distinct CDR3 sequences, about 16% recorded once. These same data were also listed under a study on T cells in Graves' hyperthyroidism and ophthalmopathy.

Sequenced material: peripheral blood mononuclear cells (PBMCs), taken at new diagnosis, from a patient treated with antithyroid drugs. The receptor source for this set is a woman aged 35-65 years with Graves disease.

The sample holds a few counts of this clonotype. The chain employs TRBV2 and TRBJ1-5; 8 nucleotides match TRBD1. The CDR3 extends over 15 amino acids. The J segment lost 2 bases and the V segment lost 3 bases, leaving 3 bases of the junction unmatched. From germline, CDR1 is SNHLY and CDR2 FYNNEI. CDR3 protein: CASSERGQGNQPQHF. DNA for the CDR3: TGTGCCAGCAGTGAGAGGGGACAGGGCAATCAGCCCCAGCATTTT.

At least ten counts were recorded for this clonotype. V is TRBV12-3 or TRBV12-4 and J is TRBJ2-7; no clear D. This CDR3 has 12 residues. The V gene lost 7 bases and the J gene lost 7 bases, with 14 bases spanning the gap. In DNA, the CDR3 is TGTGCCAGCAAACGGGCTGACCGGGAGCAGTACTTC. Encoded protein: CASKRADREQYF.

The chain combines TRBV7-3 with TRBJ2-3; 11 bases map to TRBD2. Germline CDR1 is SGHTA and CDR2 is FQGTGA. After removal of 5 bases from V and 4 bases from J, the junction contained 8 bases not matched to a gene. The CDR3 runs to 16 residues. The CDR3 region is CASSRQGSGGADTQYF. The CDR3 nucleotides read TGTGCCAGCAGCCGGCAGGGTAGCGGGGGGGCAGATACGCAGTATTTT. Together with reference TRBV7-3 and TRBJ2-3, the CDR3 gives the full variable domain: GAGVSQTPSNKVTEKGKYVELRCDPISGHTALYWYRQSLGQGPEFLIYFQGTGAADDSGLPNDRFFAVRPEGSVSTLKIQRTERGDSAVYLCASSRQGSGGADTQYFGPGTRLTVL.

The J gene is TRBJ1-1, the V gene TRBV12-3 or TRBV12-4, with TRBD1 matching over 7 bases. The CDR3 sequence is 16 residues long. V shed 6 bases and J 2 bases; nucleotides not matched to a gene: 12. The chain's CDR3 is CASSPGSHRGNTEAFF. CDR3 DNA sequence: TGTGCCAGCAGCCCCGGCAGTCACAGGGGTAACACTGAAGCTTTCTTT.

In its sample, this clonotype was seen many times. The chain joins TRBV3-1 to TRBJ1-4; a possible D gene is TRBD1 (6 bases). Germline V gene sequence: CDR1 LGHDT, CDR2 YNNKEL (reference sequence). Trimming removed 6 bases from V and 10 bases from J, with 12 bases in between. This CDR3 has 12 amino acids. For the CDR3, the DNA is TGTGCCAGCAGTCGGAGGGGGGCAAAACTGTTTTTT. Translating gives CASSRRGAKLFF.

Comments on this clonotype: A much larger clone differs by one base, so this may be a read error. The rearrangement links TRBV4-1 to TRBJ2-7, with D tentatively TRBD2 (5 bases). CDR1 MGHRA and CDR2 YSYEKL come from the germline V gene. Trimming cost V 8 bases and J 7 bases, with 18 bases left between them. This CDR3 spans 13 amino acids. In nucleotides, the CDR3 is TGCGCCAGCGGCTCCCTCGGGGTTAGGGAGCAGTACTTC. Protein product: CASGSLGVREQYF.

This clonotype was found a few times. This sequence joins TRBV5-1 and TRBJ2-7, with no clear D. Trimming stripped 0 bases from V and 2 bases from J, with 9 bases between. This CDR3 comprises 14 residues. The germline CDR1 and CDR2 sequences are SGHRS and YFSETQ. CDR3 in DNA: TGCGCCAGCAGCTTGGATCACGGAGCCTACGAGCAGTACTTC. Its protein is CASSLDHGAYEQYF.

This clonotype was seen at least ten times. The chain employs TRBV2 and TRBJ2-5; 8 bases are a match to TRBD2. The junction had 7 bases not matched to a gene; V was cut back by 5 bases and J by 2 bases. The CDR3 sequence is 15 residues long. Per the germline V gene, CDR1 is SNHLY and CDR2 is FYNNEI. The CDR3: CASSPGGGTQETQYF. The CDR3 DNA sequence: TGTGCCAGCAGTCCAGGCGGGGGGACTCAAGAGACCCAGTACTTC.

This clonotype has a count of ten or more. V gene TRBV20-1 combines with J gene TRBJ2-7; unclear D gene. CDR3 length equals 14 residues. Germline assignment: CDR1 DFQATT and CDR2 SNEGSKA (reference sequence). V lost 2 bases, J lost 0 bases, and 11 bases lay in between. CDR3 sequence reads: CSARNLQSSYEQYF. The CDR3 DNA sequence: TGCAGTGCTAGAAATTTACAAAGCTCCTACGAGCAGTACTTC.

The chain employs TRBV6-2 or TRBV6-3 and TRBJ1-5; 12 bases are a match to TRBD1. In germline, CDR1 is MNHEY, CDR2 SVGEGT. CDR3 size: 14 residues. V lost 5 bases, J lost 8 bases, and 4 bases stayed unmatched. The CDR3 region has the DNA TGTGCCAGCAGTCAGGGACAGGGGGCCGAGCCCCAGCATTTT. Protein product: CASSQGQGAEPQHF.

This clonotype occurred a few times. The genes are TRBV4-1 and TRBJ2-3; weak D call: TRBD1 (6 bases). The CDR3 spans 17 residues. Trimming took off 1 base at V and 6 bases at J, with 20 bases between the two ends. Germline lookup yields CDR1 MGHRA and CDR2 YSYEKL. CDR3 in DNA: TGCGCCAGCAGCCAAGGGGGGCTGGGGGCCCTCTCGGATACGCAGTATTTT. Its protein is CASSQGGLGALSDTQYF.

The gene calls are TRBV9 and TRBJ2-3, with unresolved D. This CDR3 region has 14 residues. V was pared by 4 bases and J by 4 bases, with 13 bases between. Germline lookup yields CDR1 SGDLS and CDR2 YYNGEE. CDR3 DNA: TGTGCCAGCAGCAAGGACCCGGCCCCAGATACGCAGTATTTT. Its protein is CASSKDPAPDTQYF.

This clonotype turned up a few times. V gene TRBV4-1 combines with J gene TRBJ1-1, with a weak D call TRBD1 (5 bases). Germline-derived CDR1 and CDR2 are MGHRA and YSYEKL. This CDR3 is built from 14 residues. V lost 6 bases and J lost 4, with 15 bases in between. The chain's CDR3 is CASRHRRFGTEAFF. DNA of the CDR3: TGCGCCAGCAGGCACAGGAGGTTCGGCACTGAAGCTTTCTTT.